The present T cell receptor (beta chain) was sequenced within a study of Ad26.COV2.S vaccination and SARS-CoV-2 variants. Indicated treatment: around 19 received Ad26.COV2.S at low or high dose, single or two shots; 5 received placebo; per-sample allocation not given. Specimens were obtained on day 63 following the first vaccine or placebo injection. Libraries were prepared by immunoSEQ multiplex PCR; TCRdb keeps only in-frame clonotypes and omits some of them. Seen here are about 370,000 clones, roughly nine tenths observed once, and the top ten hold under 4%. The CDR3 sequence is 14 residues long. Germline CDR1 MNHNS, CDR2 SASEGT. The germline V and J ends were trimmed by 1 base and 5 bases, with 9 bases remaining between them.

The chain has TRBV6-1 and TRBJ1-3; D gene unclear. The TCR was taken from a person between 18 and 65 years old who received the Ad26.COV2.S COVID-19 vaccine or a placebo. The sequences come from peripheral blood, collected in a trial of Ad26.COV2.S vaccine versus placebo. The CDR3 region is CASSEGGRRNTIYF. Here the CDR3 DNA reads TGTGCCAGCAGTGAAGGGGGTAGGCGAAACACCATATATTTT.